Below are 24 T cell receptor beta chains sequenced from a single sample in a study of beta chain features in type 1 diabetes. Expressed TCRB transcripts were sequenced after all isolated RNA was converted to cDNA. Method: immunoSEQ multiplex PCR; TCRdb's copy keeps in-frame clones and lacks some. This sample has approximately 380,000 clones; over 12% occur once, and the top ten carry approximately 0.02%. Sequencing input: naive CD4+ T cells from blood. The receptors here all came from a woman in her late teens or twenties in good health.

This clone was found a few times. The chain combines TRBV7-9 with TRBJ1-1; D unclear. Per germline, CDR1 SEHNR and CDR2 FQNEAQ (reference sequence). The germline V and J ends were trimmed by 8 bases and 3 bases, with 4 bases remaining between them. This CDR3 comprises 10 residues. This chain's CDR3 is CASYDTEAFF. The CDR3, as DNA: TGTGCCAGCTATGACACTGAAGCTTTCTTT. The full variable domain, in which reference TRBV7-9 and TRBJ1-1 provide the parts outside the CDR3, is DTGVSQNPRHKITKRGQNVTFRCDPISEHNRLYWYRQTLGQGPEFLTYFQNEAQLEKSRLLSDRFSAERPKGSFSTLEIQRTEQGDSAMYLCASYDTEAFFGQGTRLTVV.

This clone was counted between two and nine times. The chain has TRBV14 and TRBJ2-1, with D uncertain. CDR1 is SGHDN, CDR2 FVKESK, per germline. With 0 bases removed from V and 2 bases from J, the gap between germline ends came to 11 bases. The CDR3 consists of 16 residues. CDR3: CASSQDGLTTYNEQFF. In nucleotides, the CDR3 is TGTGCCAGCAGCCAAGATGGCTTAACAACCTACAATGAGCAGTTCTTC.

V gene TRBV5-1 combines with J gene TRBJ2-1; TRBD2 agrees at 16 bases. V dropped 3 bases and J dropped 7; count of bases not matched to a gene: 7. This CDR3 has 17 residues. Germline loops: CDR1 SGHRS, CDR2 YFSETQ. The chain's CDR3 is CASSWGTSGRVVNEQFF. The CDR3 DNA sequence: TGCGCCAGCAGCTGGGGGACTAGCGGGAGGGTAGTTAATGAGCAGTTCTTC.

The chain has TRBV6-5 and TRBJ1-1; 8 bases are a match to TRBD1. Trimming took 7 bases from V and 0 from J; bases not matched to a gene: 7. The CDR3 runs to 15 residues. Germline V gene sequence: CDR1 MNHEY, CDR2 SVGAGI. This CDR3 is CASISAGGLNTEAFF. The CDR3, as DNA: TGTGCCAGCATCTCGGCAGGGGGCCTGAACACTGAAGCTTTCTTT.

This clone was observed a few times. The chain employs TRBV11-3 and TRBJ2-1; TRBD1 agrees at 7 bases. Germline loops: CDR1 SGHNT, CDR2 YENEEA. This CDR3 contains 15 residues. V lost 1 base and J lost 4; bases outside the gene matches: 4. In DNA form, the CDR3 reads TGTGCCAGCAGCTTAGGACAGGGACAATACAATGAGCAGTTCTTC. It specifies CASSLGQGQYNEQFF.

This clone has a handful of counts. The chain recombines TRBV14 with TRBJ1-1; TRBD1 might be the D (5 bases). CDR1 is SGHDN, CDR2 FVKESK, per germline. The CDR3 consists of 13 residues. Trimming took off 4 bases at V and 5 bases at J, with 11 bases between the two ends. Here the CDR3 reads CASSLQQGTEAFF. The CDR3 region has the DNA TGTGCCAGCAGCCTACAGCAGGGAACTGAAGCTTTCTTT.

V usage is TRBV23-1 and J usage is TRBJ1-2; possibly TRBD1 for D (6 bases). TRBV23-1 is an ORF, and what it does is uncertain. This CDR3 is built from 14 residues. Trimming removed 10 bases at V and 3 bases at J, with 18 bases between. The CDR3 is CAIPPFRGDYGYTF. The CDR3 DNA sequence: TGCGCCATCCCTCCTTTCAGGGGCGACTATGGCTACACCTTC.

The chain's CDR3 is CSVGGTVSYEQYF. In DNA form, the CDR3 reads TGCAGCGTTGGGGGGACAGTTTCCTACGAGCAGTACTTC. The chain carries TRBV29-1 and TRBJ2-7; 7 bases line up with TRBD1. Looked up from germline, CDR1 is SQVTM and CDR2 is ANQGSEA. The ends lost 4 bases at V and 1 base at J; junction bases unmatched: 4. The CDR3 runs to 13 residues.

This clone has a single count. The chain has TRBV28 and TRBJ1-5; D is unresolved. V shed 10 bases and J shed 0 bases, with 10 bases lying between them. In germline, CDR1 is MDHEN, CDR2 SYDVKM. This CDR3 has 13 amino acids. CDR3 region: CATSFSSNQPQHF. CDR3 nucleotide sequence: TGTGCCACCTCGTTTAGTAGCAATCAGCCCCAGCATTTT.

This clone was detected only a few times. This rearrangement joins TRBV10-3 to TRBJ2-1; D gene unclear. Germline CDR1 and CDR2: ENHRY and SYGVKD. Trimming cost V 1 base and J 0 bases, with 10 bases left between them. The CDR3 is 16 residues long. The CDR3 spells CAISEYLLSSYNEQFF. CDR3 in DNA: TGTGCCATCAGTGAGTACCTGCTGAGCTCCTACAATGAGCAGTTCTTC.

The rearrangement uses TRBV29-1 and TRBJ2-4; D call uncertain. The germline gives CDR1 SQVTM, CDR2 ANQGSEA. CDR3 length: 14 amino acids. Trimming removed 8 bases from V and 1 base from J, with 15 bases in between. CDR3 amino acids: CSFLPIRAKNIQYF. The DNA for the CDR3 is TGCAGCTTCCTCCCGATTCGGGCCAAAAACATTCAGTACTTC.

The genes are TRBV6-5 and TRBJ1-5, with 12 positions matching TRBD1. The length of the CDR3 is 15 residues. V trimming: 5 bases; J trimming: 6 bases; junction bases outside the gene matches: 5. Germline V gene sequence: CDR1 MNHEY, CDR2 SVGAGI. The CDR3 DNA reads TGTGCCAGCAGTCAGGGACAGGGGGCAGGTCAGCCCCAGCATTTT. Amino acids: CASSQGQGAGQPQHF.

The sample holds a few counts of this clone. The CDR3 bases are TGTGCCATCAGTGACGGCTACGAGCAGTACTTC. It is translated as CAISDGYEQYF. The chain uses TRBV10-3 and TRBJ2-7; D unclear. Germline CDR1 and CDR2: ENHRY and SYGVKD. The V and J ends lost 3 bases and 3 bases respectively, with 3 bases between them. The CDR3 is 11 amino acids.

This clone came up a few times. The J gene is TRBJ2-5, the V gene TRBV29-1, with D possibly TRBD2 on 5 matching bases. CDR1 SQVTM and CDR2 ANQGSEA come from the germline V gene. V was shortened by 6 bases and J by 5 bases, with 16 bases between the two germline ends. This CDR3 spans 13 amino acids. The CDR3 reads CSVRRARGETQYF. The CDR3, as DNA: TGCAGCGTAAGACGGGCCCGCGGGGAGACCCAGTACTTC.

This clone was picked up a small number of times. The J gene is TRBJ2-1, the V gene TRBV7-2; D call uncertain. The CDR3 runs to 9 residues. The germline gives CDR1 SGHTA, CDR2 FQGNSA. The CDR3 protein is CAFRNEQFF. In DNA form, the CDR3 reads TGTGCGTTTCGCAATGAGCAGTTCTTC.

The gene calls are TRBV25-1 and TRBJ1-1, with a tentative D call TRBD1 (5 bases). The CDR3 covers 13 residues. Per germline, CDR1 MGHDK and CDR2 SYGVNS. Between the trimmed V and J ends, which lost 5 bases and 3 bases, there was a span of 10 bases. CDR3 loop: CASSPGMYTEAFF. CDR3 DNA: TGTGCCAGCAGTCCAGGGATGTACACTGAAGCTTTCTTT.

The chain links TRBV7-2 to TRBJ2-5, with TRBD2 matching 7 bases. J was trimmed by 5 bases and V by 4 bases; bases with no gene match: 7. The CDR3 covers 14 residues. Germline-derived CDR1 and CDR2 are SGHTA and FQGNSA. The CDR3 DNA follows: TGTGCCAGCAGCTGGGGGGGTGATGGCGAGACCCAGTACTTC. Translating gives CASSWGGDGETQYF.

The chain links TRBV29-1 to TRBJ2-7, with D perhaps matching TRBD1 (6 bases). The germline V gene has CDR1 SQVTM and CDR2 ANQGSEA. This CDR3 has 12 residues. The V end was cut by 5 bases, the J end by 3 bases, with 11 bases between. The CDR3 nucleotides are TGCAGCGTTAGCGGACAGAACTACGAGCAGTACTTC. Its translation: CSVSGQNYEQYF.

The chain uses TRBV4-2 and TRBJ1-4; the D gene is possibly TRBD1 (5 bases). Germline CDR1 LGHNA, CDR2 YNFKEQ. The CDR3 loop spans 15 amino acids. V was trimmed by 2 bases and J by 3 bases, leaving 10 bases between them. The CDR3 bases are TGTGCCAGCAGCCAACCGGGGGAGGCTAATGAAAAACTGTTTTTT. This encodes CASSQPGEANEKLFF.

The CDR3 loop reads CASSLVVRETQYF. DNA of the CDR3: TGTGCCAGCAGCTTAGTAGTCCGGGAGACCCAGTACTTC. The V call is TRBV7-2, the J call TRBJ2-5; no firm D call. The CDR3 sequence is 13 residues long. Trimming removed 1 base from V and 5 bases from J, with 8 bases in between. From germline, CDR1 is SGHTA and CDR2 FQGNSA.

This chain joins TRBV5-1 and TRBJ2-1; 8 nucleotides agree with TRBD2. In germline, CDR1 is SGHRS, CDR2 YFSETQ. This CDR3 is built from 13 residues. Unmatched junction bases numbered 2, after V lost 5 bases and J lost 4 bases. The CDR3 is CASRTGGYNEQFF. The CDR3 bases are TGCGCCAGCAGGACGGGAGGGTACAATGAGCAGTTCTTC.

This clone was seen a handful of times. This sequence joins TRBV10-3 and TRBJ2-1; D possibly corresponds to TRBD1 (5 bases). The CDR3 is 18 amino acids. Trimming took 4 bases from V and 0 from J, leaving 19 bases between them. The germline V gene has CDR1 ENHRY and CDR2 SYGVKD. In DNA form, the CDR3 reads TGTGCCATCAGTGCCTCCTCAGGGTCACCAAGCTCCTACAATGAGCAGTTCTTC. Its translation: CAISASSGSPSSYNEQFF.

The genes are TRBV18 and TRBJ2-7; perhaps TRBD2 as D (7 bases). The CDR3 length is 15 residues. Germline V gives CDR1 KGHSH, CDR2 LQKENI. V lost 5 bases to trimming and J lost 2 bases, with 16 bases between them. The CDR3 protein is CASSLGGLPTYEQYF. The CDR3 DNA is TGTGCCAGCTCATTGGGGGGGCTTCCGACCTACGAGCAGTACTTC.

The chain links TRBV14 to TRBJ2-1; 12 positions agree with TRBD2. Germline CDR1 is SGHDN and CDR2 is FVKESK. The CDR3 totals 17 residues. J lost 8 bases, V lost 5 bases, and 13 bases had no gene match. CDR3 residues: CASSEHFLAGGPHEQFF. The DNA for the CDR3 is TGTGCCAGCAGCGAGCATTTTCTAGCGGGAGGGCCCCATGAGCAGTTCTTC.